The 2 T cell receptor beta chains below were found in one sample sequenced in a study of CD4 T cells in relation to SARS-CoV-2 and coronaviruses. Sequenced by immunoSEQ multiplex PCR; TCRdb stores in-frame clones only, minus some. This sample yields just over 25,000 clones, of which 77% are seen a single time; roughly 18% belongs to the top ten. Their antigen targets remain unknown. CD4+ T cells from unexposed donors were obtained before the COVID-19 pandemic (2011-2018). CD4+ T cells were isolated from the cells after about nine days of culture. The source material was CD4+ T cells from PBMCs, cultured in vitro. The receptors stem from a human donor in good health.

The V and J genes are TRBV28 and TRBJ2-5, with D possibly being TRBD1 (6 bases). This CDR3 spans 13 amino acids. The ends were cut back, 10 bases at V and 3 bases at J, with 15 bases in the middle. Germline V gene data show CDR1 as MDHEN and CDR2 as SYDVKM. The CDR3 bases are TGTGCCACAGCCAGGGGTAGGGAAGAGACCCAGTACTTC. As protein: CATARGREETQYF.

The chain recombines TRBV4-3 with TRBJ2-3, with 12 bases identical to TRBD2. Per the germline V gene, CDR1 is LGHNA and CDR2 is YSLEER. The CDR3 length is 19 residues. Trimming at V came to 4 bases and at J to 6 bases, leaving 17 bases not matched to a gene. This chain's CDR3 is CASSPGWTSGTAFFDTQYF. DNA of the CDR3: TGCGCCAGCAGCCCTGGATGGACTAGCGGGACCGCGTTTTTCGATACGCAGTATTTT.